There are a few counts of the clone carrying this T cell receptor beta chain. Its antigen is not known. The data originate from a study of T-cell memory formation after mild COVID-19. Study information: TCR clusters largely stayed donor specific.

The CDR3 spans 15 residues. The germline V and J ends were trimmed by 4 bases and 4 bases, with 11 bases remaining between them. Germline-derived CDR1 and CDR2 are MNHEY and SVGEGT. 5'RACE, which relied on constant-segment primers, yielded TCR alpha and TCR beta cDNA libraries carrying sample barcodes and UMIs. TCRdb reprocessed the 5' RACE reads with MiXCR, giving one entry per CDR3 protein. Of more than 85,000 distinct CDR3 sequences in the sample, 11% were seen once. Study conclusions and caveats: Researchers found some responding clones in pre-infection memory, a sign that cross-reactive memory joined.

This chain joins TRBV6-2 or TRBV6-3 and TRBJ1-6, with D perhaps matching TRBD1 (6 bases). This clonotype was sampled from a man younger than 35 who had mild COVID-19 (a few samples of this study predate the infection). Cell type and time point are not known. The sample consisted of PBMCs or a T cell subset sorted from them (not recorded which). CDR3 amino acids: CASSSRTAYNSPLHF. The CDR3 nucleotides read TGTGCCAGCAGTTCCCGGACAGCTTATAATTCACCCCTCCACTTT.